The T cell receptor (beta chain) under discussion was sequenced for a study of cytomegalovirus exposure and HLA in healthy donors. In the study overall: Prior work identified roughly 120 million unique TCR beta sequences in around 170 million T cells.

Findings and caveats of the study: Reports described diagnosis of cytomegalovirus status by the classifier as highly specific and sensitive.

Regarding this clone: No antigen is known for it.

With 60 Vbeta and 13 Jbeta primers, the PCR was carried out. Produced via immunoSEQ multiplex PCR; TCRdb's table is partial and in-frame only. The sample lists more than 110,000 clones; 80% were seen once. The TCR sequence derives from a male donor in good health and CMV-seronegative. Material: PBMCs.

This CDR3 is CASTTESSGANVLTF. In DNA, the CDR3 is TGTGCCAGCACCACAGAGAGCTCTGGGGCCAACGTCCTGACTTTC. V usage is TRBV2 and J usage is TRBJ2-6; D gene uncertain. The CDR3 is 15 amino acids. Germline-derived CDR1 and CDR2 are SNHLY and FYNNEI. Deletions cut 7 bases from V and 0 bases from J, with 10 bases between.